This T cell receptor (beta chain) was profiled in a study of T cell responses to AZD1222 COVID-19 vaccine. The CDR3 has 18 amino acids. V lost 5 bases and J 0 bases, leaving 19 bases between the germline ends. CDR1 is KGHDR, CDR2 SFDVKD, per germline. Some clones are missing from TCRdb's copy, which holds only in-frame ones; the method was immunoSEQ multiplex PCR. The table has about 130,000 clones, roughly 85% seen once. Note on this clone: The antigen remains undetermined.

Study results and caveats: Baseline seropositives among AZD1222 recipients totaled only 5 to 7. Females outnumbered males among donors, who were mostly white British; clonal diversity was possibly underestimated. Vaccination with two AZD1222 doses was followed by a rise in Spike-specific TCR breadth and depth.

This clonotype was sampled from an adult in good health. This chain uses TRBV24-1 with TRBJ2-1; TRBD2 might be the D (5 bases). The source was peripheral blood, collected on day 0 of MenACWY control vaccination. In DNA form, the CDR3 reads TGTGCCACCAGTGCGCCTTGGGCTACGAGCGGCTCCTACAATGAGCAGTTCTTC. Its translation: CATSAPWATSGSYNEQFF.